A single sample is the source of the 15 T cell receptor beta chains below, sequenced in a study of monozygotic twins with inflammatory bowel disease. TCRdb re-called the 5' RACE reads and shows each CDR3 protein once, DNA omitted. This sample contains 110,000 to 150,000 distinct CDR3 sequences. The specimen sequenced was blood. The receptor source for this set is a human donor with ulcerative colitis or Crohn's disease, or a healthy co-twin of an affected twin (not recorded which).

The chain couples TRBV7-9 to TRBJ2-7. CDR1 is SEHNR and CDR2 is FQNEAQ in the germline V gene (reference sequence). The CDR3 runs 11 residues. CDR3: CASSLGNEQYF. The full variable domain, rest sourced from reference TRBV7-9 and TRBJ2-7, is DTGVSQNPRHKITKRGQNVTFRCDPISEHNRLYWYRQTLGQGPEFLTYFQNEAQLEKSRLLSDRFSAERPKGSFSTLEIQRTEQGDSAMYLCASSLGNEQYFGPGTRLTVT.

The genes are TRBV24-1 and TRBJ2-1; TCRdb lists TRBD2, though no DNA is available to test this call. Germline V gene data show CDR1 as KGHDR and CDR2 as SFDVKD. CDR3 length equals 13 residues. CDR3 sequence: CATWDSHWGEQFF.

The chain employs TRBV27 and TRBJ2-3; the D gene TCRdb calls, TRBD1, cannot be checked with no DNA. This CDR3 contains 13 residues. Germline CDR1 MNHEY, CDR2 SMNVEV (reference sequence). The CDR3: CATRGGHADTQYF.

The chain employs TRBV18 and TRBJ2-4; the TCRdb D gene call, TRBD2, has no DNA to confirm it. This CDR3 is 15 amino acids long. Germline CDR1 reads KGHSH; CDR2 reads LQKENI. The CDR3 loop reads CASSGLAGEENIQYF.

The chain uses TRBV5-4 and TRBJ2-7; as DNA is missing, the TRBD2 call by TCRdb cannot be tested. The CDR3 totals 16 residues. Germline loops: CDR1 SGHNT, CDR2 YYREEE (reference sequence). CDR3 sequence reads: CASSLASPSGRTEQYF.

The V gene is TRBV7-8, the J gene TRBJ1-5; with no DNA, the TCRdb D assignment of TRBD1 cannot be verified. The germline CDR1 and CDR2 sequences are SGHVS and FQNEAQ. This CDR3 contains 15 residues. The CDR3 here is CASSLEDRGGQPQHF.

The CDR3 sequence is CATSRDMVSRNTEAFF. The genes are TRBV15 and TRBJ1-1. The CDR3 runs 16 residues. Germline V gene sequence: CDR1 LNHNV, CDR2 YYDKDF (reference sequence).

The CDR3 region is CASSPGPGVNQPQHF. The chain uses TRBV18 and TRBJ1-5; the D call of TRBD1 rests on TCRdb alone, since no DNA is present to check it. The CDR3 is 15 amino acids. Germline CDR1 KGHSH, CDR2 LQKENI.

The chain links TRBV5-1 to TRBJ2-1. The CDR3 is 13 residues long. The germline CDR1 and CDR2 sequences are SGHRS and YFSETQ. The CDR3 sequence is CASSLVRINEQFF. Filled out from reference TRBV5-1 and TRBJ2-1, the complete variable domain reads KAGVTQTPRYLIKTRGQQVTLSCSPISGHRSVSWYQQTPGQGLQFLFEYFSETQRNKGNFPGRFSGRQFSNSRSEMNVSTLELGDSALYLCASSLVRINEQFFGPGTRLTVL.

The V gene is TRBV20-1, the J gene TRBJ2-3; TCRdb selects TRBD2, and the lack of DNA leaves this call unchecked. The CDR3 consists of 15 residues. CDR1 and CDR2 from the germline V gene are DFQATT and SNEGSKA (reference sequence). CDR3 residues: CSLPGLAGFTDTQYF.

V usage is TRBV29-1 and J usage is TRBJ2-1. CDR1 and CDR2 (germline): SQVTM, ANQGSEA. This CDR3 has 14 residues. The CDR3 spells CSVDGAIATKEQFF.

The chain links TRBV20-1 to TRBJ2-1; TCRdb gives TRBD2 as the D gene, but with no DNA this cannot be confirmed. CDR1 and CDR2 (germline): DFQATT, SNEGSKA (reference sequence). The length of the CDR3 is 17 residues. CDR3 sequence: CSARDPKGLSSYNEQFF.

V and J are TRBV14 and TRBJ2-7. CDR1 SGHDN and CDR2 FVKESK come from the germline V gene. This CDR3 comprises 12 residues. CDR3 protein: CASSRQPYEQYF.

The chain employs TRBV5-6 and TRBJ2-2; absent DNA, TCRdb's TRBD1 call cannot be checked. CDR3 size: 15 residues. CDR1 SGHDT and CDR2 YYEEEE come from the germline V gene. This chain's CDR3 is CASSRGQLNTGELFF.

V is TRBV7-2 and J is TRBJ1-5; with no DNA, the TCRdb D assignment of TRBD1 cannot be verified. Per the germline V gene, CDR1 is SGHTA and CDR2 is FQGNSA. The CDR3 sequence is 15 residues long. The CDR3 is CASSLAGGANQPQHF.